This passage covers 8 T cell receptor beta chains from one sample sequenced in a study of blood T cell repertoires in COVID-19. Measured with immunoSEQ multiplex PCR; TCRdb has only the in-frame clones, and not every one. The table lists over 80,000 clones, 86% of them singletons. The specimen sequenced was peripheral blood. The receptors were gathered from a man at least 80 years old with active or convalescent COVID-19.

The chain carries TRBV7-2 and TRBJ1-5; 7 positions agree with TRBD1. Trimming cost V 3 bases and J 3 bases; bases outside gene matches: 5. CDR3 length equals 15 residues. Per germline, CDR1 SGHTA and CDR2 FQGNSA. The CDR3 sequence: CASSFQGVTNQPQHF. In nucleotides, the CDR3 is TGTGCCAGCAGCTTTCAGGGGGTTACCAATCAGCCCCAGCATTTT.

The chain has TRBV5-4 and TRBJ2-1, with a weak D call TRBD1 (6 bases). The germline V gene has CDR1 SGHNT and CDR2 YYREEE (reference sequence). CDR3 size: 13 residues. Trimming shortened V by 5 bases and J by 3 bases, and 9 bases separated the two germline ends. The CDR3 sequence: CASSGRGYNEQFF. CDR3 coding DNA: TGTGCCAGCAGTGGCAGGGGCTACAATGAGCAGTTCTTC.

This clone was recorded a few times. This chain's CDR3 is CAISGKAGATGELFF. In DNA form, the CDR3 reads TGTGCCATCAGTGGTAAAGCGGGAGCCACCGGGGAGCTGTTTTTT. The rearrangement links TRBV10-3 to TRBJ2-2; 8 bases match TRBD2. Germline V lookup: CDR1 ENHRY, CDR2 SYGVKD. The CDR3 runs to 15 residues. J lost 4 bases, V lost 4 bases, and 5 bases had no gene match.

This clone was seen a single time. This rearrangement joins TRBV3-1 (or the pseudogene TRBV3-2) to TRBJ2-2, with D possibly TRBD2 on 6 matching bases. The germline gives CDR1 LGHDT, CDR2 YNNKEL (reference sequence). CDR3 length: 16 residues. V was trimmed by 2 bases and J by 2 bases, leaving 12 bases between them. CDR3 sequence (DNA): TGTGCCAGCAGCCAATTTAGCGGCAGCAACACCGGGGAGCTGTTTTTT. Translated: CASSQFSGSNTGELFF.

The V and J genes are TRBV4-2 and TRBJ2-2; D gene unclear. The germline V and J ends were trimmed by 0 bases and 0 bases, with 8 bases remaining between them. This CDR3 is built from 16 residues. Per the germline V gene, CDR1 is LGHNA and CDR2 is YNFKEQ. The CDR3 nucleotides are TGTGCCAGCAGCCAAGATGCACACCCGAACACCGGGGAGCTGTTTTTT. As protein: CASSQDAHPNTGELFF.

This clone has just a few counts. The CDR3 nucleotides are TGTGCCAGCAGACCCCAGGCACAGCCAGAGACCCAGTACTTC. Translation gives CASRPQAQPETQYF. The chain has TRBV27 and TRBJ2-5; no reliable D call. The CDR3 has 14 amino acids. The germline V gene has CDR1 MNHEY and CDR2 SMNVEV (reference sequence). V lost 6 bases and J 4 bases, leaving 15 bases between the germline ends.

The CDR3 region is CASSAGTSGSHYTGELFF. The CDR3 DNA reads TGTGCCAGCAGCGCCGGGACTAGCGGGAGTCACTACACCGGGGAGCTGTTTTTT. This chain joins TRBV5-4 and TRBJ2-2; 14 bases agree with TRBD2. CDR3 length: 18 residues. Germline values: CDR1 SGHNT, CDR2 YYREEE (reference sequence). The V gene end was trimmed by 4 bases and the J gene end by 3 bases; junction bases not matched to a gene: 8.

V is TRBV28 and J is TRBJ1-2, with D maybe TRBD1 (6 bases). The CDR3 totals 15 residues. The germline V and J ends were trimmed by 6 bases and 6 bases, with 20 bases remaining between them. CDR1 is MDHEN and CDR2 is SYDVKM in the germline V gene. The CDR3 loop reads CASRPSPGGANGYTF. As DNA, the CDR3 is TGTGCCAGCAGGCCCTCTCCGGGGGGCGCAAATGGCTACACCTTC.